These T cell receptor beta chains were read from a single sample in a study of blood T cells in healthy people across ages. MiXCR, applied by TCRdb to the 5' RACE reads, yields one record per CDR3 protein. The sample contains roughly 700,000 distinct CDR3 sequences, roughly 49% of which appear only once. Input material: blood. The receptors come from a woman aged 60-75 years in good health. Each CDR3 is given with its conserved first and last residue. The D gene is left open where the match is weak. Part of the rows lack a size; the others show once, few, many or a class for expanded clones.

D	size	J	V	DNA	CDR3
-	-	TRBJ2-7	TRBV7-2	TGTGCCAGCAGCTTAGGGCCAGGGAGTTCCTACGAGCAGTACTTC	CASSLGPGSSYEQYF
-	-	TRBJ1-5	TRBV20-1	TGCAGTGCCCCCCGAACTGTAACCAATCAGCCCCAGCATTTT	CSAPRTVTNQPQHF
TRBD2	few	TRBJ2-3	TRBV14	TGTGCCAGCAGTCAAGCTGGCGGGAGGATCAATACGCAGTATTTT	CASSQAGGRINTQYF
TRBD2	few	TRBJ2-3	TRBV28	TGTGCCAGCAGTTTTGGAGCGGGAGGGCAGTATTTT	CASSFGAGGQYF
TRBD2	-	TRBJ2-3	TRBV20-1	TGCAGTGCTAGTGGACTAGCGGGAGTAGGAGATACGCAGTATTTT	CSASGLAGVGDTQYF
-	-	TRBJ2-2	TRBV19	TGTGCCAGCCTCAGGGGGGTCACCGGGGAGCTGTTTTTT	CASLRGVTGELFF
-	-	TRBJ1-5	TRBV12-3/TRBV12-4	TGTGCCAGCAGTTTAGGGGCGGGTCTCAATCAGCCCCAGCATTTT	CASSLGAGLNQPQHF
TRBD2	-	TRBJ2-7	TRBV29-1	TGCAGCGTTGAAGATCCTAGCGGGAGAACCTACGAGCAGTACTTC	CSVEDPSGRTYEQYF
-	-	TRBJ2-1	TRBV10-3	TGTGCCATCAGTGTAGGGGAAAATGAGCAGTTCTTC	CAISVGENEQFF
TRBD1	once	TRBJ2-5	TRBV9	TGTGCCAGCAGCGTAGCACAGGGGTACAATGAGCAGTACTTC	CASSVAQGYNEQYF
-	-	TRBJ2-1	TRBV6-2/TRBV6-3	TGTGCCAGCAGTTACTCGAGTGAGAACCCCTACAATGAGCAGTTCTTC	CASSYSSENPYNEQFF
-	-	TRBJ2-5	TRBV29-1	TGCAGCGTTGAAGGAGGGATACGAGAGACCCAGTACTTC	CSVEGGIRETQYF
-	-	TRBJ2-5	TRBV7-6	TGTGCCAGCAGCTTAGATCTCCGGGAAGGGACCCAGTACTTC	CASSLDLREGTQYF
-	few	TRBJ2-7	TRBV28	TGTGCCAGCAGTTTCGGTGGGTATAGTGGATACGAGCAGTACTTC	CASSFGGYSGYEQYF
TRBD2	-	TRBJ2-2	TRBV4-2	TGTGCCAGCAGCCAAGAGGGGGGGTACAACACCGGGGAGCTGTTTTTT	CASSQEGGYNTGELFF
-	-	TRBJ1-5	TRBV4-3	TGCGCCAGCAGCCAGGGACCCTCGGGGGTAGGGGTGCATTTT	CASSQGPSGVGVHF
TRBD2	-	TRBJ2-3	TRBV3-1	TGTGCCAGCAGCCAAGACCTAGCGGGAGGGCCACAAGATACGCAGTATTTT	CASSQDLAGGPQDTQYF
TRBD2	-	TRBJ2-4	TRBV14	TGTGCCAGCAGCCAAGATCGGGGGGCTAGCGGGAGAGGAAAAAACATTCAGTACTTC	CASSQDRGASGRGKNIQYF